One sample yielded the 28 T cell receptor beta chains listed below, sequenced in a study of T-cell memory formation after mild COVID-19. MiXCR, run by TCRdb on the 5' RACE reads, gives a single entry per CDR3 protein. This table holds 250,000 or so distinct CDR3 sequences, about a sixth found once. The specimen was PBMCs or a T cell subset sorted from them (not recorded which). The receptors shown here come from a man between 18 and 29 years old who had mild COVID-19 (a few samples of this study predate the infection). Cell type and time point are not known.

This clonotype was detected ten times or more. V usage is TRBV5-1 and J usage is TRBJ2-5, with TRBD2 matching over 10 bases. This CDR3 comprises 17 residues. CDR1 SGHRS and CDR2 YFSETQ come from the germline V gene. V lost 3 bases to trimming and J lost 5 bases; unmatched junction nucleotides: 13. This CDR3 is CASSSGLAAPGGETQYF. The CDR3 bases are TGCGCCAGCAGCTCCGGACTAGCGGCCCCTGGGGGGGAGACCCAGTACTTC.

This chain joins TRBV10-2 and TRBJ2-3, with TRBD1 identical over 7 bases. CDR1 WSHSY and CDR2 SAAADI come from the germline V gene. The CDR3 extends over 16 amino acids. The ends lost 9 bases at V and 1 base at J; junction bases unmatched: 13. The CDR3 nucleotides read TGCGCCAGTCTCCGGGACAGTATCATGGGCACAGATACGCAGTATTTT. Translated: CASLRDSIMGTDTQYF.

A few counts support this clonotype. V is TRBV5-6 and J is TRBJ2-5; TRBD2 aligns across 8 bases. In germline, CDR1 is SGHDT, CDR2 YYEEEE. CDR3 length equals 15 residues. The junction had 7 bases not matched to a gene; V was cut back by 4 bases and J by 2 bases. CDR3: CASSGTIAGQETQYF. In DNA form, the CDR3 reads TGTGCCAGCAGCGGAACAATAGCGGGGCAAGAGACCCAGTACTTC.

This chain uses TRBV7-2 with TRBJ2-3; 7 bases are shared with TRBD1. From germline, CDR1 is SGHTA and CDR2 FQGNSA. The CDR3 spans 16 residues. V dropped 5 bases and J dropped 5; count of bases not matched to a gene: 13. CDR3 residues: CASSGGRWQGEDTQYF. In DNA form, the CDR3 reads TGTGCCAGCAGCGGAGGTAGATGGCAGGGGGAAGATACGCAGTATTTT.

This clonotype was seen a few times. This chain connects TRBV5-4 to TRBJ2-1, with 15 bases lining up with TRBD2. With 5 bases clipped from V and 0 bases from J, the junction kept 15 bases outside the gene matches. Germline V gene lookup returns CDR1 SGHNT and CDR2 YYREEE (reference sequence). This CDR3 contains 21 residues. CDR3 coding DNA: TGTGCCAGCAGACCGACCCGGACTAGCGGGGGGGCCGGGGGCTCCTACAATGAGCAGTTCTTC. It encodes CASRPTRTSGGAGGSYNEQFF.

This clonotype was found a few times. The V call is TRBV4-3, the J call TRBJ2-3, with D possibly called TRBD1 or TRBD2 (5 bases each). The CDR3 totals 16 residues. Germline V lookup: CDR1 LGHNA, CDR2 YSLEER. V lost 0 bases and J 1 base, leaving 11 bases between the germline ends. The CDR3 loop is CASSQDGTHRTDTQYF. In DNA form, the CDR3 reads TGCGCCAGCAGCCAAGACGGGACCCACCGCACAGATACGCAGTATTTT.

This clonotype has more than one count but fewer than ten. CDR3 in amino acids: CAISESGSTSGGRINEQFF. The CDR3 DNA reads as TGTGCCATCAGTGAGTCGGGTTCGACTAGCGGGGGCCGGATTAATGAGCAGTTCTTC. This chain joins TRBV10-3 and TRBJ2-1, with 12 bases lining up with TRBD2. Germline assignment: CDR1 ENHRY and CDR2 SYGVKD. The CDR3 runs to 19 residues. The trim removed 0 bases at V and 7 bases at J, leaving 13 bases unmatched.

The V and J genes are TRBV4-3 and TRBJ2-3, with 8 bases fitting TRBD2. Germline assignment: CDR1 LGHNA and CDR2 YSLEER. V shed 4 bases, J shed 8 bases, and the junction held 14 bases outside the gene matches. This CDR3 contains 16 residues. For the CDR3, the DNA is TGCGCCAGCAGCCCCACTTCTCCCGGGGGGGCGAGTACGCAGTATTTT. Translated: CASSPTSPGGASTQYF.

This clonotype has only a few counts. V and J are TRBV20-1 and TRBJ2-1; D may be TRBD1 (6 bases). The CDR3 spans 16 residues. Germline lookup yields CDR1 DFQATT and CDR2 SNEGSKA (reference sequence). V lost 6 bases and J 6 bases, leaving 24 bases between the germline ends. In DNA form, the CDR3 reads TGCAGTGCCTTTGGAGTTTTAGGACAGAGCTTCAATGAGCAGTTCTTC. Translating it yields CSAFGVLGQSFNEQFF.

The chain links TRBV27 to TRBJ1-5, with D maybe TRBD1 (6 bases). The CDR3 contains 14 residues. Germline CDR1 MNHEY, CDR2 SMNVEV (reference sequence). V was trimmed by 7 bases and J by 3 bases, leaving 13 bases between them. The CDR3 DNA sequence: TGTGCCAGCATGCCAGGGGCGCTCAATCAGCCCCAGCATTTT. This encodes CASMPGALNQPQHF.

This chain joins TRBV5-1 and TRBJ2-3; TRBD2 aligns across 11 bases. The junction had 1 base not matched to a gene; V was cut back by 2 bases and J by 5 bases. Germline loops: CDR1 SGHRS, CDR2 YFSETQ. The CDR3 has 14 residues. The DNA for the CDR3 is TGCGCCAGCAGCTTTAGCGGGGGGGAAGATACGCAGTATTTT. As protein: CASSFSGGEDTQYF.

The chain is built from TRBV2 and TRBJ2-2; 8 bases map to TRBD2. The V gene's germline CDR1 is SNHLY and CDR2 FYNNEI. The CDR3 consists of 16 residues. J lost 4 bases, V lost 10 bases, and 14 bases had no gene match. The CDR3 reads CATQDPRGGPTGELFF. DNA for the CDR3: TGTGCCACCCAGGATCCCCGCGGGGGGCCCACCGGGGAGCTGTTTTTT.

CDR3 DNA: TGCAGCGTTAACAGGGGACAATACACTGAAGCTTTCTTT. Protein product: CSVNRGQYTEAFF. This chain joins TRBV29-1 and TRBJ1-1, with TRBD1 identical over 7 bases. The CDR3 covers 13 residues. Germline values: CDR1 SQVTM, CDR2 ANQGSEA. Trimming at V came to 5 bases and at J to 3 bases, leaving 6 bases not matched to a gene.

The sample holds many counts of this clonotype. This chain connects TRBV6-5 to TRBJ1-1; D gene uncertain. Per germline, CDR1 MNHEY and CDR2 SVGAGI. Trimming pared 5 bases from V and 5 bases from J, leaving 18 bases between. This CDR3 has 15 residues. The CDR3 DNA sequence: TGTGCCAGCAGTCACCGAGGAGGGAAGAATACTGAAGCTTTCTTT. Its protein product is CASSHRGGKNTEAFF.

There are many counts of this clonotype. The V call is TRBV20-1, the J call TRBJ1-1; no clear D. V was pared by 1 base and J by 1 base, with 16 bases between. Germline lookup yields CDR1 DFQATT and CDR2 SNEGSKA (reference sequence). This CDR3 contains 16 residues. CDR3 protein: CSARGWIARRNTEAFF. CDR3 sequence (DNA): TGCAGTGCTAGAGGTTGGATCGCCCGCCGGAACACTGAAGCTTTCTTT.

This rearrangement joins TRBV7-9 to TRBJ1-3, with D unclear. Per germline, CDR1 SEHNR and CDR2 FQNEAQ (reference sequence). Trimming removed 4 bases from V and 0 bases from J, with 16 bases in between. There are 17 residues in the CDR3. This chain's CDR3 is CASSSTRVASSGNTIYF. The CDR3 DNA sequence: TGTGCCAGCAGCTCGACACGGGTCGCGAGCTCTGGAAACACCATATATTTT.

The chain recombines TRBV3-1 with TRBJ2-1; 9 nucleotides align to TRBD2. Unmatched junction bases numbered 6, after V lost 0 bases and J lost 0 bases. The length of the CDR3 is 18 residues. Germline V gives CDR1 LGHDT, CDR2 YNNKEL (reference sequence). The CDR3 protein is CASSQEAGGRSSYNEQFF. In DNA, the CDR3 is TGTGCCAGCAGCCAAGAAGCGGGGGGAAGGAGCTCCTACAATGAGCAGTTCTTC.

A few counts support this clonotype. The rearrangement joins TRBV19 to TRBJ2-1; D is possibly TRBD1 (6 bases). Germline V gene data show CDR1 as LNHDA and CDR2 as SQIVND (reference sequence). The V and J ends lost 6 bases and 14 bases respectively, with 14 bases between them. There are 11 residues in the CDR3. The CDR3 DNA sequence: TGTGCCAGTAGCTCAGGGGTACGGGAGTTCTTC. It yields the protein CASSSGVREFF. Full variable domain (outside the CDR3, taken from reference TRBV19 and TRBJ2-1): DGGITQSPKYLFRKEGQNVTLSCEQNLNHDAMYWYRQDPGQGLRLIYYSQIVNDFQKGDIAEGYSVSREKKESFPLTVTSAQKNPTAFYLCASSSGVREFFGPGTRLTVL.

V gene TRBV12-5 combines with J gene TRBJ2-1; 10 nucleotides match TRBD2. The V gene end was trimmed by 4 bases and the J gene end by 10 bases; junction bases not matched to a gene: 13. The germline V gene encodes CDR1 LGHNT and CDR2 FRNRAP. The CDR3 extends over 16 amino acids. The CDR3 nucleotides are TGTGCTAGTGGTTCCATAGCGGGGGGCCTGATCGACGAGCAGTTCTTC. It yields the protein CASGSIAGGLIDEQFF.

This clonotype was found a few times. The CDR3 loop is CASSQEGVSGANVLTF. CDR3 DNA: TGCGCCAGCAGCCAAGAGGGGGTGTCTGGGGCCAACGTCCTGACTTTC. J is TRBJ2-6 and V is TRBV4-3, with D possibly called TRBD1 or TRBD2 (5 bases each). The CDR3 has 16 residues. The germline gives CDR1 LGHNA, CDR2 YSLEER. V was trimmed by 0 bases and J by 1 base, leaving 7 bases between them.

The rearrangement links TRBV12-3 or TRBV12-4 to TRBJ1-4; D remains unclear. V lost 0 bases and J 7 bases, leaving 9 bases between the germline ends. This CDR3 region has 14 residues. The CDR3 is CASSLAGKGEKLFF. The CDR3 DNA is TGTGCCAGCAGTTTAGCGGGCAAGGGTGAAAAACTGTTTTTT.

This clonotype has just a few counts. J is TRBJ2-3 and V is TRBV20-1, with 9 nucleotides matching TRBD2. V shed 3 bases and J 4 bases; nucleotides not matched to a gene: 8. CDR3 length equals 15 residues. Germline CDR1 and CDR2: DFQATT and SNEGSKA (reference sequence). CDR3 amino acids: CSARTLLAGSDTQYF. In nucleotides, the CDR3 is TGCAGTGCTAGGACCCTGCTAGCGGGGTCAGATACGCAGTATTTT.

The V call is TRBV18, the J call TRBJ2-2; D remains unclear. CDR1 and CDR2 from the germline V gene are KGHSH and LQKENI. The V end was cut by 3 bases, the J end by 8 bases, with 13 bases between. The CDR3 consists of 14 residues. The CDR3 nucleotides are TGTGCCAGCTCACCGTTTACAACCACGGGGGAGCTGTTTTTT. This sequence encodes CASSPFTTTGELFF. Based on the CDR3 plus reference TRBV18 and TRBJ2-2, the full variable domain is NAGVMQNPRHLVRRRGQEARLRCSPMKGHSHVYWYRQLPEEGLKFMVYLQKENIIDESGMPKERFSAEFPKEGPSILRIQQVVRGDSAAYFCASSPFTTTGELFFGEGSRLTVL.

This clonotype has only a few counts. V gene TRBV29-1 combines with J gene TRBJ2-1; maybe TRBD1 (5 bases). The CDR3 has 11 amino acids. The ends were cut back, 1 base at V and 8 bases at J, with 6 bases in the middle. Germline CDR1 is SQVTM and CDR2 is ANQGSEA. The CDR3 loop is CSVEATDEQFF. CDR3 nucleotide sequence: TGCAGCGTTGAAGCGACAGATGAGCAGTTCTTC.

This clonotype was counted once. The chain employs TRBV7-2 and TRBJ1-5; TRBD1 might be the D (6 bases). The V gene lost 1 base and the J gene lost 0 bases, with 22 bases spanning the gap. The CDR3 is 20 residues long. Germline V gives CDR1 SGHTA, CDR2 FQGNSA. The CDR3 nucleotides read TGTGCCAGCAGCTTAGGCATCGGGGGCGAGATCCAGTATAGCAATCAGCCCCAGCATTTT. Translating gives CASSLGIGGEIQYSNQPQHF.

This clonotype was found many times. The chain recombines TRBV7-2 with TRBJ2-7; D may be TRBD2 (5 bases). V was shortened by 0 bases and J by 1 base, with 10 bases between the two germline ends. The CDR3 is 15 amino acids. Germline assignment: CDR1 SGHTA and CDR2 FQGNSA. This CDR3 reads CASSLAAGESYEQYF. The CDR3 DNA reads TGTGCCAGCAGCTTAGCGGCCGGGGAATCCTACGAGCAGTACTTC.

This clonotype was observed a handful of times. The chain recombines TRBV7-2 with TRBJ1-5, with D possibly TRBD1 on 5 matching bases. V was clipped by 5 bases and J by 0 bases, with 11 bases between them. There are 15 residues in the CDR3. Germline V gene lookup returns CDR1 SGHTA and CDR2 FQGNSA. CDR3 DNA: TGTGCCAGCAGCCCCGGGGGGACTAGCAATCAGCCCCAGCATTTT. This translates into CASSPGGTSNQPQHF.

In its sample, this clonotype was seen a few times. V usage is TRBV2 and J usage is TRBJ1-1; D remains ambiguous. Germline V gives CDR1 SNHLY, CDR2 FYNNEI. CDR3 size: 17 residues. V lost 0 bases and J 0 bases, leaving 14 bases between the germline ends. The CDR3 region is CASSEALGKVVNTEAFF. The CDR3 DNA reads as TGTGCCAGCAGTGAAGCCCTCGGAAAGGTCGTGAACACTGAAGCTTTCTTT.